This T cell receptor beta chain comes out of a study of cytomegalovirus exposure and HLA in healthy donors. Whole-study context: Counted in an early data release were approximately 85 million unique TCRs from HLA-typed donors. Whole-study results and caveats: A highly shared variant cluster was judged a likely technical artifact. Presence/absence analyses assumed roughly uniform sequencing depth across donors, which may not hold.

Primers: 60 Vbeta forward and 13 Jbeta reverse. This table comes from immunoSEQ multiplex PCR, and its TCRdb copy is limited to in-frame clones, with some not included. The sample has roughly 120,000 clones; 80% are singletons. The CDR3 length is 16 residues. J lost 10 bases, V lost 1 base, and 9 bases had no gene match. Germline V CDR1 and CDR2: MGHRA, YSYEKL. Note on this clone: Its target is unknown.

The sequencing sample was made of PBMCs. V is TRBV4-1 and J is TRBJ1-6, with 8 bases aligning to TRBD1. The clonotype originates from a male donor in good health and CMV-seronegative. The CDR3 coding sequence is TGCGCCAGCAGCCAAGCCCCGGCAGGGGGCGGATCACCCCTCCACTTT. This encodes CASSQAPAGGGSPLHF.